This T cell receptor (beta chain) derives from a study of T cell repertoires in cytomegalovirus infection. Study information: HLA-B-restricted CMV epitopes that are well studied, plus recently identified HLA-C-restricted ones, were used by the study. It was the public TCR beta signatures that indicated both CMV infection and matching HLA type.

Trimming removed 4 bases from V and 5 bases from J, with 18 bases in between. CDR3 length: 16 residues. This clonotype has at least ten counts. Antigen unknown. TCRdb re-analysed the reads in MiXCR, keeping a single row per CDR3 protein. The sample lists roughly 990,000 distinct CDR3 sequences, approximately 33% occurring once. Whole-study results and caveats: CMV-specific HLA-C-restricted TCR beta clonotypes dominated the ex vivo response. Individuals carrying CMV plus the relevant HLA were identified by cumulative frequency of public TCR beta families.

The genes are TRBV12-3 or TRBV12-4 and TRBJ1-5; D remains ambiguous. The sample was cultured CD8+ T cells from PBMCs, taken from culture after CMV antigen stimulation. The origin of this receptor is a human donor in good health (CMV status not recorded). Some clones in this sample may be carry-over from other donors' samples. The CDR3 DNA sequence: TGTGCCAGCAGTTCGAAACGGGATACGGTGGATCAGCCCCAGCATTTT. Translation: CASSSKRDTVDQPQHF.